The rows below give T cell receptor beta chains drawn from one sample of a study of shared clonotypes between healthy human individuals. Using immunoSEQ multiplex PCR, the repertoire was profiled, and TCRdb retains in-frame clones only, with some absent. The profile covers roughly 2 million clones, with 85% to 95% appearing a single time and about 0.13% taken by the ten largest. The sequenced sample was naive CD4+ T cells sorted from blood. Receptors were obtained from a man between 18 and 29 years old in good health. CDR3s include the opening cysteine and the closing phenylalanine or tryptophan. Fields, in order: J gene, D gene, clone size, V gene, CDR3 DNA, CDR3 protein. A D gene is named only where the DNA matches it firmly. Part of the rows lack a size; the others show once, few, many or a class for expanded clones.

TRBJ2-2 | . | many | TRBV18 | TGTGCCAGCTCACCTCGGGCGGAGGCTACGAACACCGGGGAGCTGTTTTTT | CASSPRAEATNTGELFF
TRBJ2-7 | . | . | TRBV19 | TGTGCCAGTAGTATAGATCGGGGGATCAACGAGCAGTACTTC | CASSIDRGINEQYF
TRBJ2-1 | . | . | TRBV29-1 | TGCAGCGTTATGCCCGGGACAACTTCCTACAATGAGCAGTTCTTC | CSVMPGTTSYNEQFF
TRBJ1-1 | . | . | TRBV2 | TGTGCCAGCAGTGAAAGACAGTCGACTGAAGCTTTCTTT | CASSERQSTEAFF
TRBJ2-7 | TRBD2 | . | TRBV2 | TGTGCCAGCAGTCTAGCTAGCGGCTACGAGCAGTACTTC | CASSLASGYEQYF
TRBJ1-2 | TRBD1 | . | TRBV7-7 | TGTGCTAGCAGCTTATGTGGGGACAGGGAGGAGTATGGCTACACCTTC | CASSLCGDREEYGYTF
TRBJ2-3 | . | once | TRBV15 | TGTGCCACCAGCAGAGACCGGAATACGCAGTATTTT | CATSRDRNTQYF
TRBJ2-7 | TRBD1 | . | TRBV5-4 | TGTGCCAGCAGCTTAGACAGGGATGGCCCCATCCGCGAGCAGTACTTC | CASSLDRDGPIREQYF
TRBJ2-7 | TRBD2 | once | TRBV19 | TGTGCCAGTAGTATAGTGGCTAGCGGTACAACCTACGAGCAGTACTTC | CASSIVASGTTYEQYF
TRBJ2-3 | . | . | TRBV18 | TGTGCCAGCTCACCGGGACTCACTAGCACAGATACGCAGTATTTT | CASSPGLTSTDTQYF
TRBJ1-2 | . | few | TRBV6-6 | TGTGCCAGCAGCCCTACCGTAGACTATGGCTACACCTTC | CASSPTVDYGYTF
TRBJ2-5 | . | . | TRBV27 | TGTGCCAGCAGGGGGACCCTACGAAAGACCCAGTACTTC | CASRGTLRKTQYF
TRBJ1-1 | TRBD1 | . | TRBV5-1 | TGCGCCAGCAGCTTGGCCGTGCAGGGGGATTGGGCTGAAGCTTTCTTT | CASSLAVQGDWAEAFF
TRBJ2-7 | TRBD2 | . | TRBV7-2 | TGTGCCAGCAGCTTAGGAGGGACTAGCGGGAGGGCCTTC | CASSLGGTSGRAF
TRBJ2-5 | TRBD2 | . | TRBV27 | TGTGCCAGCAGACTAGCGGGAGGGGGTAGGGAGACCCAGTACTTC | CASRLAGGGRETQYF
TRBJ2-5 | TRBD1 | . | TRBV19 | TGTGCCAGTAGTGCCAGACAGGGCGTCCGGGAGACCCAGTACTTC | CASSARQGVRETQYF
TRBJ2-7 | TRBD1 | . | TRBV7-9 | TGTGCCAGCAGCATCGGGACAGGGGCCTACGAGCAGTACTTC | CASSIGTGAYEQYF
TRBJ2-1 | . | . | TRBV30 | TGTGCCTGGAGTGAGGTTGGGGGGGCGAATGAGCAGTTCTTC | CAWSEVGGANEQFF
TRBJ1-5 | . | . | TRBV28 | TGTGCCAGCAGTCCAAGTGGCGGCAGCCGCAATCAGCCCCAGCATTTT | CASSPSGGSRNQPQHF
TRBJ2-3 | . | . | TRBV7-7 | TGTGCTAGCAGCTTAGCTAGGGTCGAGACGCAGTATTTT | CASSLARVETQYF
TRBJ1-3 | . | . | TRBV2 | TGTGCCAGCAGTGTACAGCCTGGAAACACCATATATTTT | CASSVQPGNTIYF
TRBJ2-3 | TRBD2 | . | TRBV5-4 | TGTGCCAGCAGCGGTACTAGCGGATACACAGATACGCAGTATTTT | CASSGTSGYTDTQYF
TRBJ1-2 | . | . | TRBV19 | TGTGCCAGTAGTACTGGGCCGGGGAGGAACTATGGCTACACCTTC | CASSTGPGRNYGYTF
TRBJ2-4 | . | . | TRBV12-5 | TGTGCTAGTGGGCCAGGAAGTTTGGCCAAAAACATTCAGTACTTC | CASGPGSLAKNIQYF
TRBJ2-2 | TRBD2 | once | TRBV7-2 | TGTGCCAGCAGGCTCCCGCTGACTAGCGGAACCACCGGGGAGCTGTTTTTT | CASRLPLTSGTTGELFF
TRBJ2-7 | TRBD2 | . | TRBV6-1 | TGTGCCAGCAGGGAAGCAGCGGGAGGCCCGAGCTCCTACGAGCAGTACTTC | CASREAAGGPSSYEQYF
TRBJ2-1 | . | . | TRBV18 | TGTGCCAGTGGGACGGGGAGCTCCTACAATGAGCAGTTCTTC | CASGTGSSYNEQFF
TRBJ2-2 | . | . | TRBV10-3 | TGTGCCATCAGTCCAGGGCCGAACACCGGGGAGCTGTTTTTT | CAISPGPNTGELFF
TRBJ1-1 | . | few | TRBV7-6 | TGTGCCAGCAGCCCCTTTGAGTTGAACACTGAAGCTTTCTTT | CASSPFELNTEAFF
TRBJ2-6 | . | . | TRBV7-8 | TGTGCCAGCACGAGGCGATCTGGGGCCAACGTCCTGACTTTC | CASTRRSGANVLTF
TRBJ1-1 | TRBD1 | . | TRBV5-6 | TGTGCCAGCACCCCGGGGGGCAGGGGGAGATATACGGACACTGAAGCTTTCTTT | CASTPGGRGRYTDTEAFF
TRBJ2-3 | . | . | TRBV27 | TGTGCCAGCAGTTTCCGACTAGTTAGCACAGATACGCAGTATTTT | CASSFRLVSTDTQYF
TRBJ2-7 | . | . | TRBV6-5 | TGTGCCAGCAGTCCCCATCCCGGGGGAAGGGAGCAGTACTTC | CASSPHPGGREQYF
TRBJ2-7 | . | . | TRBV21-1 | TGTGCCAGCAGCAAAGTGAGAGGGGGACAGGGGAAGGGCGAGCAGTACTTC | CASSKVRGGQGKGEQYF
TRBJ2-3 | . | . | TRBV6-6 | TGTGCCAGCAGTCCGTGGACAAGGGCAGATACGCAGTATTTT | CASSPWTRADTQYF
TRBJ2-3 | . | . | TRBV5-1 | TGCGCCAGCAGCCCGCCAGGAGGGTCCACAGATACGCAGTATTTT | CASSPPGGSTDTQYF
TRBJ1-2 | . | once | TRBV7-2 | TGTGCCAGCAGCTTAGGGGTGGACAAGTCTAACTATGGCTACACCTTC | CASSLGVDKSNYGYTF
TRBJ2-3 | . | . | TRBV15 | TGTGCCACCAGCAGGACAGATACGCAGTATTTT | CATSRTDTQYF
TRBJ1-2 | TRBD1 | . | TRBV13 | TGTGCCAGCAGCTTAAACGACAGGGCCCTAGGAGGCTACACCTTC | CASSLNDRALGGYTF
TRBJ2-5 | . | . | TRBV4-1 | TGCGCCAGCAGCCCACAGAGGGGGGGCGCCGAAGAGACCCAGTACTTC | CASSPQRGGAEETQYF
TRBJ1-5 | TRBD1 | . | TRBV18 | TGTGCCAGCTCACCACGCGACAGGGGCGAAGATCAGCCCCAGCATTTT | CASSPRDRGEDQPQHF
TRBJ1-1 | . | . | TRBV29-1 | TGCAGCGTTGAACTGGCGATGAACACTGAAGCTTTCTTT | CSVELAMNTEAFF
TRBJ2-7 | . | . | TRBV28 | TGTGCCAGCGGGCCGTACTACGAGCAGTACTTC | CASGPYYEQYF
TRBJ2-1 | . | . | TRBV7-2 | TGTGCCAGCAGCGATACAGGGTACTCCTACAATGAGCAGTTCTTC | CASSDTGYSYNEQFF
TRBJ2-1 | TRBD2 | . | TRBV4-3 | TGCGCCAGCAGCCAAGGGAGCGGGAGGGCCTGGGATGAGCAGTTCTTC | CASSQGSGRAWDEQFF
TRBJ1-2 | TRBD1 | . | TRBV28 | TGTGCCAGCAGTTCGCCGGGACAGTCCACCTATGGCTACACCTTC | CASSSPGQSTYGYTF
TRBJ2-1 | TRBD1 | . | TRBV9 | TGTGCCAGCAGTAAAGACAGGGGAAGCTCCTACAATGAGCAGTTCTTC | CASSKDRGSSYNEQFF
TRBJ2-2 | . | . | TRBV6-1 | TGTGCCAGCAGTGAATTGCGGGCGGGAACCGGGGAGCTGTTTTTT | CASSELRAGTGELFF
TRBJ1-1 | . | . | TRBV6-1 | TGTGCCAGCAGTGAAGAGGGAGCAAAAGCTTTCTTT | CASSEEGAKAFF
TRBJ2-7 | TRBD2 | . | TRBV19 | TGTGCCAGTACCCCCGGGGCTAGCGGGGCCTACGAGCAGTACTTC | CASTPGASGAYEQYF